These 14 T cell receptor beta chains share one sample of origin, sequenced in a study of vaccination effects on CD4 cells after COVID-19. TCRdb keeps only in-frame clones here, not all; method: immunoSEQ multiplex PCR. The table has some 27,000 clones, around four fifths seen once. The antigens these receptors bind are not known. Before any sequencing was done, the ViraFEST assay used viral peptide pools to expand antigen-specific CD4+ T cells. Following an approximately eleven-day culture, CD4+ T cells were purified. Each person got two doses of an mRNA SARS-CoV-2 vaccine, BNT162b2 or mRNA-1273. Sequencing was performed on CD4+ T cells from PBMCs cultured with HCoV-NL63 spike peptides, taken after COVID-19 vaccination. The receptors originated from a human donor who received a COVID-19 vaccine.

The rearrangement links TRBV27 to TRBJ2-2; D is possibly TRBD1 (6 bases). The CDR3 loop spans 15 amino acids. Deletions cut 7 bases from V and 2 bases from J, with 14 bases between. The germline V gene encodes CDR1 MNHEY and CDR2 SMNVEV (reference sequence). The CDR3 DNA reads TGTGCCAGCAAACGGACAGCACTAAACACCGGGGAGCTGTTTTTT. It encodes CASKRTALNTGELFF.

The J gene is TRBJ2-3, the V gene TRBV5-6; 7 nucleotides match TRBD2. J lost 7 bases, V lost 5 bases, and 19 bases had no gene match. Germline V gene data show CDR1 as SGHDT and CDR2 as YYEEEE. CDR3 length: 17 amino acids. The CDR3 sequence is CASSEPPGLNNRYTQYF. The CDR3 DNA reads TGTGCCAGCAGTGAACCGCCGGGACTAAATAATCGGTATACGCAGTATTTT.

V usage is TRBV7-9 and J usage is TRBJ2-2, with 9 positions matching TRBD1. The CDR3 covers 15 residues. Germline lookup yields CDR1 SEHNR and CDR2 FQNEAQ (reference sequence). V trimming: 7 bases; J trimming: 4 bases; junction bases outside the gene matches: 7. CDR3 residues: CASILGQGRTGELFF. For the CDR3, the DNA is TGTGCCAGCATCCTCGGACAGGGGCGCACCGGGGAGCTGTTTTTT.

The J gene is TRBJ2-3, the V gene TRBV24-1, with TRBD2 matching 7 bases. V was pared by 9 bases and J by 6 bases, with 17 bases of the junction left unmatched. The CDR3 runs 16 residues. Germline V gene data show CDR1 as KGHDR and CDR2 as SFDVKD. The chain's CDR3 is CATQDRSGPQMDTQYF. The CDR3 DNA reads as TGTGCCACCCAGGATCGTAGCGGGCCGCAGATGGATACGCAGTATTTT.

The CDR3 DNA is TGTGCCAGCAGTTCGCAGTCTTACGAGCAGTACTTC. Translation gives CASSSQSYEQYF. The genes are TRBV2 and TRBJ2-7; D is undetermined. The CDR3 has 12 residues. Germline V lookup: CDR1 SNHLY, CDR2 FYNNEI. The V and J ends lost 5 bases and 4 bases respectively, with 9 bases between them.

The rearrangement uses TRBV5-1 and TRBJ1-1, with a tentative D call TRBD1 (5 bases). Germline-derived CDR1 and CDR2 are SGHRS and YFSETQ. This CDR3 spans 16 amino acids. Trimming stripped 0 bases from V and 0 bases from J, with 12 bases between. CDR3 bases: TGCGCCAGCAGCTTGGAGTCAGGGTCCATGAACACTGAAGCTTTCTTT. This codes for CASSLESGSMNTEAFF. The variable domain in full, completed from reference TRBV5-1 and TRBJ1-1, reads KAGVTQTPRYLIKTRGQQVTLSCSPISGHRSVSWYQQTPGQGLQFLFEYFSETQRNKGNFPGRFSGRQFSNSRSEMNVSTLELGDSALYLCASSLESGSMNTEAFFGQGTRLTVV.

The CDR3 DNA reads as TGCGCCAGCAGCAGTGGGGGTGCGAGGAGGAGTCAATATACCCTAACCGGGGAGCTGTTTTTT. Its translation is CASSSGGARRSQYTLTGELFF. This chain uses TRBV5-1 with TRBJ2-2; TRBD1 or TRBD2 may be the D gene (5 bases each). The CDR3 length is 21 residues. Germline CDR1 and CDR2: SGHRS and YFSETQ. V lost 4 bases, J lost 5 bases, and 33 bases lay in between. The full variable domain, rest sourced from reference TRBV5-1 and TRBJ2-2, is KAGVTQTPRYLIKTRGQQVTLSCSPISGHRSVSWYQQTPGQGLQFLFEYFSETQRNKGNFPGRFSGRQFSNSRSEMNVSTLELGDSALYLCASSSGGARRSQYTLTGELFFGEGSRLTVL.

In nucleotides, the CDR3 is TGTGCCAGCAGTACCATCACAGATACGCAGTATTTT. Protein sequence: CASSTITDTQYF. The rearrangement joins TRBV27 to TRBJ2-3; D is unclear. CDR1 is MNHEY, CDR2 SMNVEV, per germline (reference sequence). CDR3 length equals 12 residues. V was trimmed by 5 bases and J by 2 bases, leaving 5 bases between them.

This chain joins TRBV7-2 and TRBJ2-1; 7 nucleotides line up with TRBD2. The CDR3 loop spans 15 amino acids. V lost 3 bases to trimming and J lost 6 bases; unmatched junction nucleotides: 8. Germline V gene sequence: CDR1 SGHTA, CDR2 FQGNSA. Written as DNA, the CDR3 is TGTGCCAGCAGCTTTCAATGGGGAGGGTTCAATGAGCAGTTCTTC. Encoded protein: CASSFQWGGFNEQFF.

This clone occurred a few times. The chain carries TRBV5-8 and TRBJ1-1; tentative D call: TRBD1 (6 bases). The V end lost 3 bases, the J end lost 1 base, and 16 bases lay between the germline ends. Germline V gene sequence: CDR1 SGHTS, CDR2 YDEGEE. This CDR3 has 16 amino acids. This CDR3 reads CASSWGFDRQNTEAFF. The CDR3 DNA reads as TGTGCCAGCAGCTGGGGCTTTGACAGGCAGAACACTGAAGCTTTCTTT.

This chain connects TRBV2 to TRBJ2-7; perhaps D is TRBD1 or TRBD2 (6 bases each). CDR3 length: 13 residues. Germline V gene lookup returns CDR1 SNHLY and CDR2 FYNNEI. The V end lost 6 bases, the J end lost 5 bases, and 14 bases lay between the germline ends. DNA of the CDR3: TGTGCCAGCAGCAGAAACAGGGAGGACGAGCAGTACTTC. Translation: CASSRNREDEQYF. The entire variable domain, with the rest obtained from reference TRBV2 and TRBJ2-7, is as follows: EPEVTQTPSHQVTQMGQEVILRCVPISNHLYFYWYRQILGQKVEFLVSFYNNEISEKSEIFDDQFSVERPDGSNFTLKIRSTKLEDSAMYFCASSRNREDEQYFGPGTRLTVT.

The table lists this clone with a few counts. The chain combines TRBV4-1 with TRBJ1-2; no reliable D call. Germline CDR1 MGHRA, CDR2 YSYEKL. The CDR3 extends over 14 amino acids. V dropped 1 base and J dropped 2 bases, with 8 bases sitting between them. The DNA of the CDR3 is TGCGCCAGCAGCCAAGGAGGTGTGAACTATGGCTACACCTTC. Translation: CASSQGGVNYGYTF.

V and J are TRBV27 and TRBJ2-5, with 9 bases fitting TRBD2. From germline, CDR1 is MNHEY and CDR2 SMNVEV (reference sequence). This CDR3 is built from 16 residues. J was trimmed by 5 bases and V by 1 base; bases with no gene match: 8. The CDR3 here is CASSLWASGKRETQYF. Here the CDR3 DNA reads TGTGCCAGCAGTTTATGGGCTAGCGGGAAGAGGGAGACCCAGTACTTC.

CDR3 nucleotides: TGTGCCAGCAGCCTACAGGGTCCTTACTATGGCTACACCTTC. Translated: CASSLQGPYYGYTF. The chain couples TRBV7-9 to TRBJ1-2, with a tentative D call TRBD1 (6 bases). Germline V lookup: CDR1 SEHNR, CDR2 FQNEAQ (reference sequence). V was clipped by 5 bases and J by 3 bases, with 13 bases between them. There are 14 residues in the CDR3.